This T cell receptor beta chain was sequenced during a study of CD8 T cells in Susac syndrome. When the RNA was reverse transcribed, random hexamers were used with an input of roughly 0.5 to 1 ug. One entry per CDR3 protein results from TCRdb running MiXCR on the immunoSEQ multiplex PCR reads. The sample records 150,000 to 200,000 distinct CDR3 sequences, approximately 93% being singletons. Negative isolation was used for CD8+ and CD4+ T cells and FACS enrichment for TEMRA cells. Sequenced input: CD4+ T cells from PBMCs. This receptor was taken from a human donor in good health.

The DNA for the CDR3 is TGTGCCAGCAGTTACGACAGGGACTACGAGCAGTACTTC. This sequence encodes CASSYDRDYEQYF. The chain couples TRBV6-5 to TRBJ2-7; the match to TRBD1 covers 7 bases. The CDR3 sequence is 13 residues long. Per the germline V gene, CDR1 is MNHEY and CDR2 is SVGAGI. With V trimmed by 2 bases and J by 3 bases, 1 base remained unmatched.